This TCR beta chain was recovered during a study of T cells in Graves' hyperthyroidism and ophthalmopathy. This clonotype was found many times. Its antigen is not known. TCR beta CDR3 sequences were amplified from RNA transcripts. The HTBI primer set served for first-round RT-PCR of the TCR CDR3. TCRdb reanalysed the multiplex PCR reads using MiXCR and keeps one entry per CDR3 protein. The sample has roughly 560,000 distinct CDR3 sequences, approximately 15% seen once. The study's findings and limits: Blood held most thyroid clonotypes expanded above 0.001 frequency.

The CDR3 spans 13 residues. The V end lost 5 bases, the J end lost 3 bases, and 13 bases lay between the germline ends. Germline CDR1 reads DFQATT; CDR2 reads SNEGSKA (reference sequence). Disease duration was under 3 months in the ophthalmopathy patients, who also had a Clinical Activity Score of at least 3 and a NOSPECS grade of at least 4. Diagnosing involved the use of clinical symptoms, serum thyroxine and TRAb, thyroid ultrasound and orbital computed tomography. Isolation of PBMCs was performed on 8.5 to 10 ml fresh peripheral blood. The clonotype was recovered from a middle-aged woman with Graves' ophthalmopathy. The chain links TRBV20-1 to TRBJ1-2; a possible D gene is TRBD1 (5 bases). The sample consisted of blood. CDR3 residues: CSAHDSLDYGYTF. CDR3 DNA: TGCAGTGCTCACGACAGTCTAGACTATGGCTACACCTTC.